These 17 T cell receptor beta chains came from one sample sequenced in a study of blood T cell repertoires in COVID-19. Sequencing used immunoSEQ multiplex PCR; TCRdb keeps in-frame clones, though not all of them. Of approximately 160,000 clones in the sample, 85% to 95% are singletons; the top ten hold less than 2%. Sequencing was done on a sample of peripheral blood. The source of these receptors is a woman aged 60 to 75 with COVID-19, enrolled during active disease.

The V gene is TRBV6-5, the J gene TRBJ2-3, with D possibly being TRBD2 (6 bases). CDR3 length: 16 amino acids. V was clipped by 0 bases and J by 4 bases, with 14 bases between them. CDR1 is MNHEY, CDR2 SVGAGI, per germline. The CDR3 sequence: CASSYSIVGGADTQYF. In DNA form, the CDR3 reads TGTGCCAGCAGTTACTCGATCGTGGGGGGAGCAGATACGCAGTATTTT.

The chain links TRBV7-9 to TRBJ1-1; the D gene is possibly TRBD1 (6 bases). This CDR3 is built from 14 residues. Germline V CDR1 and CDR2: SEHNR, FQNEAQ (reference sequence). The V gene lost 4 bases and the J gene lost 3 bases, with 12 bases spanning the gap. The CDR3 DNA reads TGTGCCAGCAGCTCCCGAGGGGGTTACACTGAAGCTTTCTTT. Amino acid sequence: CASSSRGGYTEAFF.

The chain recombines TRBV4-3 with TRBJ1-4, with D uncertain. The V end was cut by 0 bases, the J end by 7 bases, with 12 bases between. The length of the CDR3 is 15 residues. In germline, CDR1 is LGHNA, CDR2 YSLEER. CDR3 in DNA: TGCGCCAGCAGCCAAGATCTCACATGGAGTGAAAAACTGTTTTTT. It yields the protein CASSQDLTWSEKLFF.

The V and J genes are TRBV18 and TRBJ2-1; D is unresolved. Trimming removed 3 bases from V and 1 base from J, with 10 bases in between. CDR1 KGHSH and CDR2 LQKENI come from the germline V gene. CDR3 length equals 15 residues. The CDR3 region is CASSPVSMSYNEQFF. CDR3 in DNA: TGTGCCAGCTCACCCGTTAGTATGTCCTACAATGAGCAGTTCTTC.

V gene TRBV4-2 combines with J gene TRBJ1-2; a possible D gene is TRBD1 (6 bases). This CDR3 is 14 amino acids long. The germline V and J ends were trimmed by 4 bases and 0 bases, with 9 bases remaining between them. Germline CDR1 LGHNA, CDR2 YNFKEQ. The CDR3 bases are TGTGCCAGCAGCCGGGACAAAGCTAACTATGGCTACACCTTC. Its translation: CASSRDKANYGYTF.

This clone was found once. This CDR3 is CASSLEGAGRELFF. CDR3 sequence (DNA): TGTGCCAGCAGCTTGGAGGGGGCGGGACGGGAGCTGTTTTTT. V usage is TRBV5-5 and J usage is TRBJ2-2, with D perhaps matching TRBD1 (7 bases). CDR1 SGHKS and CDR2 YYEKEE come from the germline V gene (reference sequence). This CDR3 has 14 amino acids. V was shortened by 0 bases and J by 9 bases, with 12 bases between the two germline ends. The complete variable domain, with remaining parts taken from reference TRBV5-5 and TRBJ2-2, reads DAGVTQSPTHLIKTRGQQVTLRCSPISGHKSVSWYQQVLGQGPQFIFQYYEKEERGRGNFPDRFSARQFPNYSSELNVNALLLGDSALYLCASSLEGAGRELFFGEGSRLTVL.

The rearrangement links TRBV7-9 to TRBJ1-3; D uncertain. V was cut by 5 bases and J by 4 bases, with 6 bases left in between. Germline loops: CDR1 SEHNR, CDR2 FQNEAQ (reference sequence). The CDR3 consists of 12 residues. The CDR3 protein is CASSPPGNTIYF. The CDR3 DNA reads as TGTGCCAGCAGCCCTCCGGGAAACACCATATATTTT.

This clone was counted a single time. The chain employs TRBV19 and TRBJ1-4, with D possibly being TRBD1 (6 bases). The CDR3 has 15 residues. V lost 7 bases, J lost 0 bases, and 12 bases lay in between. CDR1 is LNHDA, CDR2 SQIVND, per germline (reference sequence). The CDR3 spells CASMVQGSTNEKLFF. In DNA, the CDR3 is TGTGCCAGTATGGTACAGGGCTCAACTAATGAAAAACTGTTTTTT.

The count of this clone is one. V is TRBV5-6 and J is TRBJ1-4; 12 positions agree with TRBD1. This CDR3 has 16 amino acids. After removal of 3 bases from V and 7 bases from J, the junction contained 7 bases not matched to a gene. The V gene's germline CDR1 is SGHDT and CDR2 YYEEEE. The CDR3 sequence: CASSYGTGGFAEKLFF. CDR3 nucleotide sequence: TGTGCCAGCAGCTACGGGACAGGGGGCTTCGCTGAAAAACTGTTTTTT.

The CDR3 region is CASRDREANQPQHF. The CDR3 DNA sequence: TGTGCCAGCAGGGACAGGGAGGCCAATCAGCCCCAGCATTTT. The J gene is TRBJ1-5, the V gene TRBV6-6, with 8 bases fitting TRBD1. V gave up 6 bases and J gave up 3 bases; unmatched junction bases: 4. The CDR3 length is 14 residues. The germline V gene encodes CDR1 MNHNY and CDR2 SVGAGI (reference sequence).

V and J are TRBV11-3 and TRBJ2-3, with 8 positions matching TRBD2. This CDR3 contains 16 residues. The germline V gene has CDR1 SGHNT and CDR2 YENEEA. V was pared by 0 bases and J by 0 bases, with 2 bases of the junction left unmatched. The CDR3 bases are TGTGCCAGCAGCTTAGATAGCGGGGTTAGCACAGATACGCAGTATTTT. Amino acids: CASSLDSGVSTDTQYF.

This sequence joins TRBV19 and TRBJ2-5; no clear D. The CDR3 extends over 14 amino acids. Trimming cost V 2 bases and J 5 bases, with 12 bases left between them. CDR1 and CDR2 (germline): LNHDA, SQIVND (reference sequence). As DNA, the CDR3 is TGTGCCAGTAGTATACAGAACCGAAAGGAGACCCAGTACTTC. Its translation is CASSIQNRKETQYF.

The table lists this clone with a count of one. The chain is built from TRBV19 and TRBJ1-5; no reliable D call. CDR1 and CDR2 from the germline V gene are LNHDA and SQIVND (reference sequence). This CDR3 spans 15 amino acids. Trimming left V 3 bases short and J 0 bases short, with 9 bases between. The DNA for the CDR3 is TGTGCCAGTAGTATGGGTTGGGCTAGCAATCAGCCCCAGCATTTT. Protein: CASSMGWASNQPQHF.

This clone came up once. The chain joins TRBV19 to TRBJ2-7; D may be TRBD2 (7 bases). Germline V gene sequence: CDR1 LNHDA, CDR2 SQIVND (reference sequence). CDR3 length equals 12 residues. CDR3 sequence (DNA): TGTGCTTCAAAACGGGGGGCTGACGAGCAGTACTTC. It encodes CASKRGADEQYF.

The chain employs TRBV15 and TRBJ2-7, with 9 bases identical to TRBD1. With V trimmed by 8 bases and J by 1 base, 6 bases remained unmatched. This CDR3 is built from 14 residues. In germline, CDR1 is LNHNV, CDR2 YYDKDF (reference sequence). In DNA form, the CDR3 reads TGTGCCACCGAGGACAGGGGATTTTCCTACGAGCAGTACTTC. This encodes CATEDRGFSYEQYF.

This sequence joins TRBV30 and TRBJ2-7, with 11 bases that match TRBD2. V trimming: 5 bases; J trimming: 8 bases; junction bases outside the gene matches: 11. CDR3 size: 14 residues. Germline CDR1 is GTSNPN and CDR2 is SVGIG (reference sequence). The CDR3 here is CAWSKPGLAAQQYF. The DNA for the CDR3 is TGTGCCTGGTCCAAACCGGGACTAGCGGCTCAGCAGTACTTC. The full variable domain, its missing parts supplied by reference TRBV30 and TRBJ2-7, is SQTIHQWPATLVQPVGSPLSLECTVEGTSNPNLYWYRQAAGRGLQLLFYSVGIGQISSEVPQNLSASRPQDRQFILSSKKLLLSDSGFYLCAWSKPGLAAQQYFGPGTRLTVT.

The chain links TRBV2 to TRBJ1-5; D not resolved. Germline CDR1 reads SNHLY; CDR2 reads FYNNEI. The CDR3 totals 14 residues. Trimming cost V 4 bases and J 9 bases, with 16 bases left between them. The chain's CDR3 is CASSGRHSVMPQHF. The CDR3 bases are TGTGCCAGCAGTGGACGACATAGCGTGATGCCCCAGCATTTT.